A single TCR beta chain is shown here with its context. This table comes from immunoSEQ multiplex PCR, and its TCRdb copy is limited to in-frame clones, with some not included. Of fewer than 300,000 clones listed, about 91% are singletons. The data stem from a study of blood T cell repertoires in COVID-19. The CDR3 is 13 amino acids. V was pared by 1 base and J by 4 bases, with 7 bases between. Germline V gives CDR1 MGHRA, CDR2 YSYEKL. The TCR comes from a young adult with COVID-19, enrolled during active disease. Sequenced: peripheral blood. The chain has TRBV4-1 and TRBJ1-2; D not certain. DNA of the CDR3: TGCGCCAGCAGCCAAGGAGAGCTCTATGGCTACACCTTC. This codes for CASSQGELYGYTF.